A single sample gave rise to the 32 T cell receptor beta chains below, sequenced in a study of T-cell reconstitution after alpha-beta-depleted transplantation in children. Unique molecular identifiers tagged the TCRbeta library. TCRdb independently ran MiXCR on the PCR reads; one entry per CDR3 protein. The sample has 330,000 or so distinct CDR3 sequences, roughly a tenth seen once. The source was PBMCs, collected before TCRalphabeta/CD19-depleted stem cell transplant. Receptors were obtained from a boy younger than two with acute myeloid leukemia, due to receive a stem cell transplant.

This clonotype has a count of ten or more. The genes are TRBV10-3 and TRBJ2-7; no clear D. This CDR3 region has 14 residues. The germline CDR1 and CDR2 sequences are ENHRY and SYGVKD. Trimming shortened V by 1 base and J by 0 bases, and 7 bases separated the two germline ends. CDR3 sequence (DNA): TGTGCCATCAGTGAGTACCGCAGCTCCTACGAGCAGTACTTC. The encoded protein is CAISEYRSSYEQYF.

This clonotype was observed at least ten times. The chain carries TRBV28 and TRBJ2-3; D call uncertain. This CDR3 has 15 residues. Trimming shortened V by 8 bases and J by 3 bases, and 18 bases separated the two germline ends. Germline loops: CDR1 MDHEN, CDR2 SYDVKM. CDR3 sequence: CASLTSPGETDTQYF. DNA for the CDR3: TGTGCCAGCCTTACCTCCCCCGGAGAGACAGATACGCAGTATTTT.

Regarding this clonotype: This could be a read error, since a much larger clone is one nucleotide away. The chain combines TRBV4-3 with TRBJ2-2, with no clear D. Trimming pared 1 base from V and 6 bases from J, leaving 9 bases between. The CDR3 loop spans 14 amino acids. In germline, CDR1 is LGHNA, CDR2 YSLEER. The DNA for the CDR3 is TGCGCCAGCAGCCAAGCTTGGATCTCCGGGGAGCTGTTTTTT. This sequence encodes CASSQAWISGELFF.

Many counts were recorded for this clonotype. The gene calls are TRBV7-8 and TRBJ2-7, with unresolved D. Trimming removed 5 bases from V and 2 bases from J, with 16 bases in between. CDR3 length: 15 amino acids. Germline values: CDR1 SGHVS, CDR2 FQNEAQ. The CDR3 loop is CASSPSGIDPYEQYF. For the CDR3, the DNA is TGTGCCAGCAGCCCTTCAGGAATAGACCCCTACGAGCAGTACTTC.

Written as DNA, the CDR3 is TGTGCCAGCAGTTCCACCCTAACAGGGAGGTATGGCTACACCTTC. This codes for CASSSTLTGRYGYTF. The genes are TRBV12-3 or TRBV12-4 and TRBJ1-2, with D possibly being TRBD1 (6 bases). The CDR3 runs 15 residues. The V and J ends lost 4 bases and 5 bases respectively, with 17 bases between them.

The sample holds a few counts of this clonotype. The chain joins TRBV6-1 to TRBJ1-1; 7 bases match TRBD1. The CDR3 totals 14 residues. Germline CDR1 and CDR2: MNHNS and SASEGT. The V and J ends lost 4 bases and 6 bases, in that order; junction bases with no gene match: 8. The CDR3 nucleotides are TGTGCCAGCAGTGGCATAAGGACAGGCGCTGAAGCTTTCTTT. It yields the protein CASSGIRTGAEAFF.

This clonotype has more than one count but fewer than ten. The chain carries TRBV25-1 and TRBJ2-3, with D unclear. Between the trimmed V and J ends, which lost 2 bases and 6 bases, there was a span of 6 bases. CDR1 and CDR2 from the germline V gene are MGHDK and SYGVNS. This CDR3 spans 12 amino acids. CDR3 sequence (DNA): TGTGCCAGCAGTGAACGGCGGGATACGCAGTATTTT. It is translated as CASSERRDTQYF. The full variable domain, with the rest looked up from reference TRBV25-1 and TRBJ2-3, is EADIYQTPRYLVIGTGKKITLECSQTMGHDKMYWYQQDPGMELHLIHYSYGVNSTEKGDLSSESTVSRIRTEHFPLTLESARPSHTSQYLCASSERRDTQYFGPGTRLTVL.

This clonotype was seen ten or more times. The chain links TRBV13 to TRBJ2-5; D not certain. The germline CDR1 and CDR2 sequences are PRHDT and FYEKMQ (reference sequence). V lost 4 bases to trimming and J lost 4 bases, with 10 bases between them. This CDR3 contains 13 residues. In DNA, the CDR3 is TGTGCCAGCAGCTCCCTGGATTCAGAGACCCAGTACTTC. Protein product: CASSSLDSETQYF. Full variable domain (remainder filled in from reference TRBV13 and TRBJ2-5): AAGVIQSPRHLIKEKRETATLKCYPIPRHDTVYWYQQGPGQDPQFLISFYEKMQSDKGSIPDRFSAQQFSDYHSELNMSSLELGDSALYFCASSSLDSETQYFGPGTRLLVL.

The chain recombines TRBV21-1 with TRBJ2-6; no check of the table's D call, TRBD1, against the DNA was made. TRBV21-1 is tagged as a pseudogene. CDR3 length: 21 amino acids. The chain's CDR3 is CASSKPFLNPDRASGANVLTF. Here the CDR3 DNA reads TGTGCCAGCAGCAAACCATTTCTAAACCCGGACAGGGCATCCGGGGCCAACGTCCTGACTTTC.

This clonotype was seen many times. The CDR3 sequence is CASSEAGGPFNEQFF. The CDR3 DNA reads as TGTGCCAGCAGTGAAGCTGGGGGCCCCTTCAATGAGCAGTTCTTC. The genes are TRBV25-1 and TRBJ2-1; TRBD1 is a possible D gene (6 bases). Trimming stripped 2 bases from V and 6 bases from J, with 14 bases between. CDR3 length: 15 amino acids. Germline CDR1 reads MGHDK; CDR2 reads SYGVNS.

A word on this clonotype: A clone one base away is much larger, so this may be a read error. The V gene is TRBV5-4, the J gene TRBJ1-5; D remains ambiguous. This CDR3 is built from 14 residues. CDR1 and CDR2 (germline): SGHNT, YYREEE (reference sequence). The CDR3: CASSLRSSNQPRHF. Written as DNA, the CDR3 is TGTGCCAGCAGCTTGCGGAGTAGCAATCAGCCCCGGCATTTT.

This clonotype was counted at least ten times. V and J are TRBV5-1 and TRBJ1-5, with 7 bases lining up with TRBD1. The CDR3 contains 14 residues. Germline CDR1 SGHRS, CDR2 YFSETQ. Trimming at V came to 4 bases and at J to 4 bases, leaving 5 bases not matched to a gene. CDR3 amino acids: CASSLGQENQPQHF. The DNA of the CDR3 is TGCGCCAGCAGCCTAGGACAGGAAAATCAGCCCCAGCATTTT.

In its sample, this clonotype was seen a few times. V usage is TRBV5-1 and J usage is TRBJ2-3; D possibly corresponds to TRBD1 (6 bases). Germline V gene sequence: CDR1 SGHRS, CDR2 YFSETQ. The CDR3 has 19 residues. Deletions cut 0 bases from V and 2 bases from J, with 22 bases between. CDR3 loop: CASSLAWYRATYDTDTQYF. CDR3 bases: TGCGCCAGCAGCTTGGCCTGGTACAGGGCCACCTACGACACAGATACGCAGTATTTT.

DNA for the CDR3: TGTGCCAGCAGTCCCCTCCTCGCGGGAGCCCACGAGCAGTACTTC. The encoded protein is CASSPLLAGAHEQYF. V gene TRBV27 combines with J gene TRBJ2-7, with 7 bases identical to TRBD2. V lost 5 bases, J lost 5 bases, and 12 bases stayed unmatched. Germline values: CDR1 MNHEY, CDR2 SMNVEV (reference sequence). The CDR3 runs 15 residues.

In its sample, this clonotype was seen many times. V gene TRBV20-1 combines with J gene TRBJ2-1, with TRBD2 matching over 11 bases. The germline gives CDR1 DFQATT, CDR2 SNEGSKA (reference sequence). The J segment lost 0 bases and the V segment lost 1 base, leaving 8 bases of the junction unmatched. The CDR3 sequence is 18 residues long. The CDR3 loop is CSARVGLAAQSSYNEQFF. CDR3 nucleotides: TGCAGTGCTAGAGTGGGACTAGCGGCCCAGAGCTCCTACAATGAGCAGTTCTTC.

V and J are TRBV2 and TRBJ2-2, with TRBD2 matching over 13 bases. This CDR3 contains 18 residues. The trim removed 11 bases at V and 4 bases at J, leaving 16 bases unmatched. Per the germline V gene, CDR1 is SNHLY and CDR2 is FYNNEI. The CDR3: CAFCLFPGLAGPTGELFF. Written as DNA, the CDR3 is TGTGCCTTCTGTCTCTTTCCGGGACTAGCGGGGCCCACCGGGGAGCTGTTTTTT.

This clonotype was observed at least ten times. This chain connects TRBV29-1 to TRBJ2-3, with TRBD1 matching over 10 bases. Germline assignment: CDR1 SQVTM and CDR2 ANQGSEA. This CDR3 has 16 residues. After removal of 1 base from V and 6 bases from J, the junction contained 10 bases not matched to a gene. CDR3 region: CSVEGVRGQGSDTQYF. The CDR3 region has the DNA TGCAGCGTTGAAGGAGTACGGGGACAGGGGTCTGATACGCAGTATTTT.

This rearrangement joins TRBV5-1 to TRBJ1-1; 12 bases map to TRBD1. This CDR3 has 15 residues. From germline, CDR1 is SGHRS and CDR2 YFSETQ. V trimming: 4 bases; J trimming: 4 bases; junction bases outside the gene matches: 5. The CDR3: CASSQGQGASTEAFF. CDR3 nucleotide sequence: TGCGCCAGCAGCCAGGGACAGGGGGCTTCCACTGAAGCTTTCTTT.

This clonotype was counted ten times or more. The rearrangement links TRBV4-3 to TRBJ2-7, with TRBD1 identical over 8 bases. Germline CDR1 and CDR2: LGHNA and YSLEER. V dropped 2 bases and J dropped 5; count of bases not matched to a gene: 11. The CDR3 loop spans 16 amino acids. This chain's CDR3 is CASSQQRAGQGDEQYF. The CDR3 nucleotides are TGCGCCAGCAGCCAACAAAGGGCCGGACAGGGAGACGAGCAGTACTTC.

Details on this clonotype: A much larger clone sits a single nucleotide away, making a read error possible. This chain joins TRBV4-1 and TRBJ1-1; D may be TRBD1 (6 bases). Looked up from germline, CDR1 is MGHRA and CDR2 is YSYEKL. Trimming left V 0 bases short and J 10 bases short, with 15 bases between. The CDR3 totals 14 residues. The CDR3: CASSQDLDRIVAFF. CDR3 nucleotides: TGCGCCAGCAGCCAAGATCTGGACAGAATCGTAGCTTTCTTT.

The chain uses TRBV10-3 and TRBJ2-7, with TRBD2 matching over 8 bases. The CDR3 runs 14 residues. The V and J ends lost 2 bases and 7 bases, in that order; junction bases with no gene match: 7. Germline values: CDR1 ENHRY, CDR2 SYGVKD. CDR3 sequence: CAISERTSPGEQYF. Written as DNA, the CDR3 is TGTGCCATCAGTGAGCGGACTAGCCCTGGGGAGCAGTACTTC.

This clonotype showed up many times. The J gene is TRBJ2-2, the V gene TRBV7-9, with 11 bases aligning to TRBD2. From germline, CDR1 is SEHNR and CDR2 FQNEAQ (reference sequence). The CDR3 totals 20 residues. V was pared by 5 bases and J by 7 bases, with 21 bases of the junction left unmatched. The chain's CDR3 is CASSLNPDLSGRAVNGELFF. The DNA of the CDR3 is TGTGCCAGCAGCCTAAATCCGGACCTTAGCGGGAGGGCCGTGAACGGGGAGCTGTTTTTT.

This clonotype occurred many times. V is TRBV7-8 and J is TRBJ1-4; 8 bases align to TRBD1. The CDR3 has 15 amino acids. The V gene's germline CDR1 is SGHVS and CDR2 FQNEAQ. J gave up 4 bases and V 5 bases, and 6 bases lay outside the gene matches. The CDR3 loop reads CASSPRGLVNEKLFF. Here the CDR3 DNA reads TGTGCCAGCAGCCCCAGGGGGCTGGTTAATGAAAAACTGTTTTTT.

The chain carries TRBV28 and TRBJ1-1, with D possibly TRBD1 on 5 matching bases. Trimming pared 5 bases from V and 0 bases from J, leaving 13 bases between. Germline CDR1 and CDR2: MDHEN and SYDVKM. This CDR3 is built from 15 residues. CDR3 bases: TGTGCCAGCAGTATGACGACAGCGTTGAACACTGAAGCTTTCTTT. This codes for CASSMTTALNTEAFF.

This clonotype was picked up many times. V is TRBV3-1 and J is TRBJ1-5; 7 bases are a match to TRBD1. Germline CDR1 is LGHDT and CDR2 is YNNKEL (reference sequence). The J segment lost 2 bases and the V segment lost 6 bases, leaving 7 bases of the junction unmatched. The CDR3 has 15 amino acids. The CDR3 here is CASSHSGQGNQPQHF. As DNA, the CDR3 is TGTGCCAGCAGTCATTCCGGACAGGGCAATCAGCCCCAGCATTTT.

There are many counts of this clonotype. This sequence joins TRBV5-8 and TRBJ1-2; D ambiguous. The CDR3 has 13 residues. Germline CDR1 and CDR2: SGHTS and YDEGEE. Trimming shortened V by 2 bases and J by 2 bases, and 7 bases separated the two germline ends. CDR3 in amino acids: CASSFSMNYGYTF. The CDR3 DNA follows: TGTGCCAGCAGCTTCTCCATGAACTATGGCTACACCTTC.

This clonotype has at least ten counts. This rearrangement joins TRBV5-1 to TRBJ2-7; D possibly corresponds to TRBD1 (6 bases). There are 15 residues in the CDR3. Germline values: CDR1 SGHRS, CDR2 YFSETQ. Trimming removed 2 bases from V and 7 bases from J, with 19 bases in between. The CDR3 sequence is CASSFTGLVSGEQYF. In DNA form, the CDR3 reads TGCGCCAGCAGCTTTACAGGGTTGGTTTCGGGGGAGCAGTACTTC.

This clonotype was seen many times. The J gene is TRBJ2-7, the V gene TRBV5-1, with 7 bases that match TRBD2. Germline assignment: CDR1 SGHRS and CDR2 YFSETQ. CDR3 length: 13 residues. Trimming cost V 4 bases and J 4 bases; bases outside gene matches: 5. This CDR3 reads CASSPGRGYEQYF. In DNA form, the CDR3 reads TGCGCCAGCAGCCCTGGGAGGGGTTACGAGCAGTACTTC.

Many counts were recorded for this clonotype. V is TRBV7-2 and J is TRBJ2-7, with 8 bases matching TRBD1. V shed 5 bases and J 6 bases; nucleotides not matched to a gene: 9. CDR3 length: 14 amino acids. Germline V gene data show CDR1 as SGHTA and CDR2 as FQGNSA. CDR3 loop: CASSLGQGSIEQYF. The DNA of the CDR3 is TGTGCCAGCAGCCTAGGACAGGGATCAATCGAGCAGTACTTC. Using reference TRBV7-2 and TRBJ2-7 for the parts outside the CDR3, the full variable domain is GAGVSQSPSNKVTEKGKDVELRCDPISGHTALYWYRQSLGQGLEFLIYFQGNSAPDKSGLPSDRFSAERTGGSVSTLTIQRTQQEDSAVYLCASSLGQGSIEQYFGPGTRLTVT.

This clonotype appeared many times. The V and J genes are TRBV5-1 and TRBJ1-2; D remains unclear. Germline V lookup: CDR1 SGHRS, CDR2 YFSETQ. This CDR3 has 13 residues. Trimming removed 0 bases at V and 1 base at J, with 4 bases between. CDR3 coding DNA: TGCGCCAGCAGCTTGGAGGATAACTATGGCTACACCTTC. This translates into CASSLEDNYGYTF.

This clonotype was seen repeatedly, ten times or more. V is TRBV7-9 and J is TRBJ2-1, with TRBD2 identical over 8 bases. The length of the CDR3 is 17 residues. CDR1 and CDR2 (germline): SEHNR, FQNEAQ (reference sequence). Trimming at V came to 1 base and at J to 6 bases, leaving 11 bases not matched to a gene. CDR3 sequence: CASSLEVSGRASNEQFF. The CDR3 coding sequence is TGTGCCAGCAGCTTAGAGGTTTCCGGGAGGGCGTCCAATGAGCAGTTCTTC.

Only a few counts were recorded for this clonotype. The V and J genes are TRBV6-5 and TRBJ2-7; tentative D call: TRBD2 (6 bases). Looked up from germline, CDR1 is MNHEY and CDR2 is SVGAGI. The CDR3 spans 15 residues. With 1 base removed from V and 2 bases from J, the gap between germline ends came to 12 bases. The DNA of the CDR3 is TGTGCCAGCAGTTACTGGCGACTAGGCCCCTACGAGCAGTACTTC. Its protein product is CASSYWRLGPYEQYF.